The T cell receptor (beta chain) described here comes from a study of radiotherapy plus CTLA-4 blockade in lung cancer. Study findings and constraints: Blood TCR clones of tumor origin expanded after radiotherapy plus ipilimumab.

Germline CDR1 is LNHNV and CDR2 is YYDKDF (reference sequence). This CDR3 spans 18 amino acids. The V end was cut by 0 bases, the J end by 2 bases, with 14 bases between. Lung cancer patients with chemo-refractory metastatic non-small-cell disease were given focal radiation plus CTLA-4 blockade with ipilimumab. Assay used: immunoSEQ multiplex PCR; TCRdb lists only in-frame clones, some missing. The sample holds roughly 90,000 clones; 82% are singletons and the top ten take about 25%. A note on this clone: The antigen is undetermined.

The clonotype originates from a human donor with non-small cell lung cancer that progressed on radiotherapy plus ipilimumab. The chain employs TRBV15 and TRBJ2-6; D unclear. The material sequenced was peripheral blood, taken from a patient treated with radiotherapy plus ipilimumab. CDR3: CATSRDLLGFAGANVLTF. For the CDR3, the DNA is TGTGCCACCAGCAGAGACCTCCTCGGCTTCGCTGGGGCCAACGTCCTGACTTTC.